These 9 T cell receptor beta chains share one sample of origin, sequenced in a study of read filtering for tumor transcriptome and immune sequencing. The library was built from roughly 400 ng RNA with molecular barcoded adaptors for alpha/delta and beta/gamma chains. In TCRdb, the reads were re-called with MiXCR into one record per CDR3 protein. The data hold over 45,000 distinct CDR3 sequences, with 20% to 25% observed a single time. Specimen: a population of CD138-negative cells sorted from bone marrow. These receptor sequences come from a donor over 35 with multiple myeloma.

This clonotype came up many times. The chain couples TRBV7-2 to TRBJ2-5, with D possibly called TRBD1 or TRBD2 (6 bases each). CDR3 length equals 14 residues. V shed 1 base and J shed 7 bases, with 13 bases lying between them. The germline CDR1 and CDR2 sequences are SGHTA and FQGNSA. In nucleotides, the CDR3 is TGTGCCAGCAGCTTAGAGGGGGGACGGGGGACCCAGTACTTC. It specifies CASSLEGGRGTQYF.

This clonotype was counted at least ten times. The V and J genes are TRBV6-6 and TRBJ1-5; 7 positions agree with TRBD1. CDR3 length equals 16 residues. V gave up 2 bases and J gave up 5 bases; unmatched junction bases: 9. Germline V gives CDR1 MNHNY, CDR2 SVGAGI (reference sequence). For the CDR3, the DNA is TGTGCCAGCAGTTACCCCCAGGGCCAGGGGGATCAGCCCCAGCATTTT. It encodes CASSYPQGQGDQPQHF.

In regard to this clonotype: This may arise from a read error, as a much more abundant clone is one base away. The chain links TRBV7-9 to TRBJ2-3; 8 nucleotides match TRBD2. Germline lookup yields CDR1 SEHNR and CDR2 FQNEAQ (reference sequence). The CDR3 runs 17 residues. The CDR3 region is CTSSLAQLAGFTDTQYF. The CDR3 DNA follows: TGTACCAGCAGCTTAGCGCAATTAGCGGGATTCACAGATACGCAGTATTTT.

Comment on this clonotype: This may be a read error, as it is one base from a much larger clone. The CDR3 loop reads CASSLGVGRSQPQHF. The CDR3 DNA follows: TGCGCCAGCAGCTTGGGTGTAGGTAGAAGTCAGCCCCAGCATTTT. V is TRBV5-1 and J is TRBJ1-5; D gene ambiguous. V was clipped by 0 bases and J by 6 bases, with 13 bases between them. The CDR3 totals 15 residues. Germline CDR1 reads SGHRS; CDR2 reads YFSETQ.

Points on this clonotype: A far larger clone is only one base removed, so a read error is likely. The chain uses TRBV12-3 or TRBV12-4 and TRBJ1-4, with D tentatively TRBD2 (6 bases). TRBJ2-3 matches the DNA end more closely, so the J call is doubtful. The CDR3 spans 16 residues. The CDR3 sequence: CASSFLDWRAGDTQYF. The CDR3 nucleotides read TGTGCCAGCAGTTTCCTGGATTGGAGGGCGGGAGATACGCAGTATTTT.

This clonotype was recorded at least ten times. The junction differs from germline at one of its ends, possibly a read error. The chain combines TRBV2 with TRBJ1-5; D gene unclear. Germline assignment: CDR1 SNHLY and CDR2 FYNNEI. The CDR3 has 14 residues. The CDR3 is CASSGAGLNRPQHF. Here the CDR3 DNA reads TGTGCCAGCAGTGGGGCAGGACTGAATCGGCCCCAGCATTTT.

To note about this clonotype: Being one base from a much bigger clone, this may be a read error. V usage is TRBV5-1 and J usage is TRBJ2-1; the match to TRBD2 covers 12 bases. The CDR3 length is 17 residues. The junction had 14 bases not matched to a gene; V was cut back by 4 bases and J by 9 bases. Germline V gene data show CDR1 as SGHRS and CDR2 as YFSETQ. The CDR3 DNA follows: TGCGCCAGCAGCGTGCTAGCGGGGGGGCCCGATGGTAGTGAGCAGTTCTTC. Amino acid sequence: CASSVLAGGPDGSEQFF.

This clonotype was detected ten times or more. V and J are TRBV9 and TRBJ2-7, with 10 bases that match TRBD2. The CDR3 extends over 14 amino acids. From germline, CDR1 is SGDLS and CDR2 YYNGEE. V shed 3 bases, J shed 4 bases, and the junction held 4 bases outside the gene matches. This CDR3 reads CASSAKREGYEQYF. CDR3 nucleotide sequence: TGTGCCAGCAGCGCGAAGCGGGAGGGTTACGAGCAGTACTTC.

This clonotype was found a few times. The V and J genes are TRBV19 and TRBJ2-6, with D unclear. Deletions cut 7 bases from V and 1 base from J, with 11 bases between. The CDR3 runs 15 residues. Germline assignment: CDR1 LNHDA and CDR2 SQIVND (reference sequence). CDR3 loop: CASIPSWSGANVLTF. CDR3 DNA sequence: TGTGCCAGTATCCCCTCCTGGTCTGGGGCCAACGTCCTGACTTTC.